Below, one TCR beta chain is given with its context. Its antigen is unknown. This record comes from a study of cytomegalovirus exposure and HLA in healthy donors. Study results and limitations: The authors later found most CMV-associated TCR beta chains appeared HLA-restricted.

With 60 Vbeta and 13 Jbeta primers, the PCR was carried out. Original processing notes: Unique TCR beta chains totaled 65 million to 95 million in a later count, with some 10 million of them shared. The table came from immunoSEQ multiplex PCR; TCRdb's copy has only in-frame clones and leaves some out. Clonal size and the V and J genes are those of that table, whereas D and trimming came from the DNA. The table has fewer than 250,000 clones, around 79% seen once. V was clipped by 5 bases and J by 5 bases; unmatched bases: 8. The CDR3 totals 15 residues. Germline CDR1 and CDR2: SEHNR and FQNEAQ (reference sequence).

The sequenced sample consisted of PBMCs. This chain joins TRBV7-9 and TRBJ2-7; 11 bases are shared with TRBD1. This sequence was found in a woman aged 50 to 60 in good health and CMV-seronegative. CDR3 in DNA: TGTGCCAGCAGCCCCCGGACAGGGGGCGGGGACGAGCAGTACTTC. Its protein product is CASSPRTGGGDEQYF.